Presented here are 5 T cell receptor beta chains from one specimen sequenced in a study of Graves' ophthalmopathy and Graves' hyperthyroidism (dated by TCRdb to 2016 to 2019). Sequencing was carried out with an Illumina HiSeq 2000. For repertoire sequencing, TCR beta CDR3 regions were amplified from RNA transcripts. The first round of RT-PCR was done with HTBI primers and the Qiagen OneStep RT-PCR kit, and was followed by a second round of multiplex PCR, then size selection and purification. TCRdb trimmed public reads at Q25 via fastp, called clones via MiXCR and kept in-frame beta chains. Each entry is one CDR3 protein sequence, shown with its most common DNA and genes. The sample includes around 1.1 million distinct CDR3 sequences, with approximately 35% observed a single time. Together, the top ten hold approximately 12% of the sample. Sequenced: peripheral blood or thyroid tissue (not recorded which). These TCRs come from an adult man with Graves' hyperthyroidism.

This sequence joins TRBV9 and TRBJ2-5; 7 nucleotides agree with TRBD2. With V trimmed by 4 bases and J by 2 bases, 8 bases remained unmatched. Germline V CDR1 and CDR2: SGDLS, YYNGEE. There are 15 residues in the CDR3. This chain's CDR3 is CASSQQGRDQETQYF. The CDR3 DNA is TGTGCCAGCAGCCAACAAGGGAGGGATCAAGAGACCCAGTACTTC.

This clonotype has ten or more counts. The chain uses TRBV5-5 and TRBJ1-2, with D maybe TRBD1 (6 bases). CDR1 and CDR2 (germline): SGHKS, YYEKEE (reference sequence). This CDR3 has 16 amino acids. With 5 bases removed from V and 6 bases from J, the gap between germline ends came to 23 bases. DNA for the CDR3: TGTGCCAGCAGTCCACACGACAGGTCGATTGATGATGGCTACACCTTC. This sequence encodes CASSPHDRSIDDGYTF.

This chain connects TRBV5-6 to TRBJ2-7; tentative D call: TRBD2 (5 bases). This CDR3 is 14 amino acids long. The V and J ends lost 1 base and 2 bases respectively, with 10 bases between them. Germline V gene data show CDR1 as SGHDT and CDR2 as YYEEEE. CDR3 sequence reads: CASSLLGNTYEQYF. The CDR3 region has the DNA TGTGCCAGCAGCTTGCTCGGGAACACCTACGAGCAGTACTTC.

This clonotype was observed at least ten times. CDR3 sequence: CASSLRLAEYEQYF. CDR3 in DNA: TGTGCCAGCAGCTTGAGACTAGCGGAATACGAGCAGTACTTC. The chain combines TRBV11-2 with TRBJ2-7; 9 bases fit TRBD2. V lost 3 bases to trimming and J lost 4 bases; unmatched junction nucleotides: 4. The CDR3 is made up of 14 amino acids. Per germline, CDR1 SGHAT and CDR2 FQNNGV.

This clonotype was picked up many times. The chain employs TRBV7-2 and TRBJ2-7, with 8 bases fitting TRBD1. The CDR3 is 12 residues long. Trimming at V came to 6 bases and at J to 2 bases, leaving 0 bases not matched to a gene. The V gene's germline CDR1 is SGHTA and CDR2 FQGNSA. CDR3 nucleotide sequence: TGTGCCAGCAGGACAGGGGCCTACGAGCAGTACTTC. It yields the protein CASRTGAYEQYF.